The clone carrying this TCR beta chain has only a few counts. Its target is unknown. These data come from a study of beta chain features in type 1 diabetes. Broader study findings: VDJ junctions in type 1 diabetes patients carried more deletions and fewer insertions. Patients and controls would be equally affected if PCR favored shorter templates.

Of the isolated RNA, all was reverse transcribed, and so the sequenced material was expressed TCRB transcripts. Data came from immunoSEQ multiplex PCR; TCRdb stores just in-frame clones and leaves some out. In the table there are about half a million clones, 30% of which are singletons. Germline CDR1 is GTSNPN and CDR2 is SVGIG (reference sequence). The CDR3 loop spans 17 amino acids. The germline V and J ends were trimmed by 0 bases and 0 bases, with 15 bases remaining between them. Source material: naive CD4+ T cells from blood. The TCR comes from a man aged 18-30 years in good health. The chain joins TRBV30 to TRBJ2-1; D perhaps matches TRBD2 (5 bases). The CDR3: CAWSVPGRASSYNEQFF. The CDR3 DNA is TGTGCCTGGAGTGTACCCGGGCGGGCTAGCTCCTACAATGAGCAGTTCTTC.